This record looks at one TCR beta chain sequence and its context. This entry is derived from a study of OX40 agonist ivuxolimab in advanced cancers. Overall study context: At 0.01 to 10 mg/kg, ivuxolimab was administered intravenously to patients every 2 weeks.

Sequencing was performed with immunoSEQ multiplex PCR; in TCRdb, only in-frame clones are kept and a portion is missing. This table has 42,000 or so clones, about 89% appearing once. The CDR3 runs 15 residues. Germline loops: CDR1 MRHNA, CDR2 SNTAGT. The V and J ends lost 2 bases and 1 base respectively, with 11 bases between them. This sequence was found in an adult with an advanced solid tumor such as melanoma, head and neck, liver or kidney cancer. The chain combines TRBV6-4 with TRBJ1-2; D call uncertain. The sequencing used CD4+ or CD8+ T cells sorted from blood, collected in a trial of the OX40 agonist ivuxolimab. CDR3 DNA sequence: TGTGCCAGCAGTGACAGGGCAGACCGTAACTATGGCTACACCTTC. Protein product: CASSDRADRNYGYTF.